This note documents a single T cell receptor (beta chain) sequence. Antigen unknown. These data come from a study of T cell repertoires in cytomegalovirus infection. About the research overall: Public TCR beta signature analysis indicated the presence of both CMV infection and matching HLA type.

One entry per CDR3 protein results from TCRdb running MiXCR on the reads. The repertoire holds about 900,000 distinct CDR3 sequences, with roughly 31% as singletons. This CDR3 is 13 amino acids long. V lost 1 base and J lost 6, with 6 bases in between. The gene calls are TRBV12-3 or TRBV12-4 and TRBJ1-4; no reliable D call. Here the sequenced sample was cultured CD8+ T cells from PBMCs, taken from culture after CMV antigen stimulation. This TCR derives from a human donor in good health (CMV status not recorded). Some clones in this sample may be carry-over from other donors' samples. The CDR3 DNA sequence: TGTGCCAGCAGTTTAGAGGAGGATGAAAAACTGTTTTTT. It is translated as CASSLEEDEKLFF.